These 15 T cell receptor beta chains share one sample of origin, sequenced in a study of T cells after yellow fever vaccination. MiXCR, applied by TCRdb to the 5' RACE reads, yields one record per CDR3 protein. Among tens of thousands of distinct CDR3 sequences listed, roughly 6.3% were seen once. The sequenced sample was PBMCs, either bulk or a sorted T-cell subset (CD4+, CD8+, memory, or dextramer-sorted; not recorded which), obtained on the day of the yellow fever booster vaccination. These receptor sequences come from a man aged 30 to 45 who received the YFV17D yellow fever vaccine.

This clonotype has more than one count but fewer than ten. This chain joins TRBV6-1 and TRBJ2-1; possible D gene TRBD1, 6 bases. V shed 5 bases and J shed 5 bases, with 19 bases lying between them. The CDR3 is 16 residues long. CDR1 is MNHNS, CDR2 SASEGT, per germline. The CDR3 DNA sequence: TGTGCCAGCAGTCCTATCGACAGGTATCGGAACAATGAGCAGTTCTTC. Protein sequence: CASSPIDRYRNNEQFF.

In its sample, this clonotype was seen many times. The rearrangement links TRBV2 to TRBJ1-3, with D maybe TRBD1 (5 bases). The CDR3 has 15 residues. V lost 6 bases to trimming and J lost 5 bases, with 17 bases between them. Germline lookup yields CDR1 SNHLY and CDR2 FYNNEI. CDR3 sequence (DNA): TGTGCCAGCAGGTCAGGGAATATGAGAAGAAACACCATATATTTT. Protein sequence: CASRSGNMRRNTIYF.

This clonotype was found a few times. CDR3 sequence (DNA): TGTGCCAGCAGCCCCCCCGGGAATGCGGCCATTCAGTACTTC. Residues: CASSPPGNAAIQYF. This chain links TRBV7-2 with TRBJ2-4; D perhaps matches TRBD2 (5 bases). Deletions cut 5 bases from V and 9 bases from J, with 17 bases between. CDR1 SGHTA and CDR2 FQGNSA come from the germline V gene. This CDR3 has 14 residues.

This clonotype has at least ten counts. The chain combines TRBV20-1 with TRBJ2-7; D may match TRBD1 or TRBD2 (5 bases each). The CDR3 sequence is 14 residues long. Trimming pared 5 bases from V and 0 bases from J, leaving 14 bases between. Germline V gives CDR1 DFQATT, CDR2 SNEGSKA (reference sequence). The CDR3 spells CSASSGTYSYEQYF. CDR3 in DNA: TGCAGTGCTTCTTCCGGGACCTACTCCTACGAGCAGTACTTC.

This clonotype was picked up a small number of times. The chain is built from TRBV14 and TRBJ2-1; D ambiguous. The CDR3 runs 13 residues. Deletions cut 4 bases from V and 7 bases from J, with 11 bases between. CDR1 and CDR2 from the germline V gene are SGHDN and FVKESK. The CDR3 region is CASSPSRANEQFF. CDR3 nucleotides: TGTGCCAGCAGCCCCAGTCGCGCAAATGAGCAGTTCTTC.

This clonotype has more than one count but fewer than ten. V and J are TRBV30 and TRBJ2-1; tentative D call: TRBD1 (6 bases). The V gene's germline CDR1 is GTSNPN and CDR2 SVGIG (reference sequence). V was clipped by 5 bases and J by 9 bases, with 23 bases between them. CDR3 length: 15 residues. The CDR3 DNA sequence: TGTGCCTGGGGGGGACATTCGGCCTCTAGGGGTGAGCAGTTCTTC. It yields the protein CAWGGHSASRGEQFF.

As to this clonotype: A much larger clone sits a single nucleotide away, making a read error possible. The chain has TRBV10-3 and TRBJ2-7; TRBD2 aligns across 8 bases. The CDR3 contains 15 residues. Germline-derived CDR1 and CDR2 are ENHRY and SYGVKD. V dropped 4 bases and J dropped 4; count of bases not matched to a gene: 9. The CDR3, as DNA: TGTGCCATCAGTGTAGATAGAGCGGGAGAGTACGAGCAGTACTTC. This translates into CAISVDRAGEYEQYF.

V gene TRBV6-2 or TRBV6-3 combines with J gene TRBJ2-5; a possible D gene is TRBD2 (5 bases). Germline CDR1 reads MNHEY; CDR2 reads SVGEGT. This CDR3 has 12 amino acids. Trimming stripped 4 bases from V and 5 bases from J, with 8 bases between. Here the CDR3 reads CASSLEVETQYF. The CDR3 DNA reads TGTGCCAGCAGTTTGGAGGTGGAGACCCAGTACTTC.

The table lists this clonotype with a few counts. An end of the junction differs from the germline gene, which may be a read error. The genes are TRBV5-4 and TRBJ1-1, with TRBD1 identical over 9 bases. The germline CDR1 and CDR2 sequences are SGHNT and YYREEE (reference sequence). This CDR3 contains 14 residues. This CDR3 reads CASSRKQGALSTVF. As DNA, the CDR3 is TGTGCCAGCAGCCGAAAACAGGGGGCGCTGAGTACTGTCTTT.

The chain joins TRBV6-2 or TRBV6-3 to TRBJ2-6, with 7 bases identical to TRBD1. This CDR3 is built from 14 residues. Germline V gives CDR1 MNHEY, CDR2 SVGEGT. Trimming cost V 11 bases and J 0 bases; bases outside gene matches: 4. The CDR3 sequence is CAGGQVSGANVLTF. The CDR3 coding sequence is TGTGCCGGCGGACAGGTCTCTGGGGCCAACGTCCTGACTTTC.

This clonotype was counted only a few times. The chain carries TRBV27 and TRBJ1-6; D is unresolved. The CDR3 spans 14 residues. V was clipped by 4 bases and J by 7 bases, with 11 bases between them. Germline V lookup: CDR1 MNHEY, CDR2 SMNVEV (reference sequence). Written as DNA, the CDR3 is TGTGCCAGCAGTTCCCGGACCGTAAATTCACCCCTCCACTTT. As protein: CASSSRTVNSPLHF.

This clonotype has ten or more counts. The CDR3 region has the DNA TGTGCCGGCGAGCGGGAGGGCCACGAGACCCAGTACTTC. Translating gives CAGEREGHETQYF. The chain carries TRBV2 and TRBJ2-5; TRBD2 aligns across 10 bases. Germline V CDR1 and CDR2: SNHLY, FYNNEI. The trim removed 11 bases at V and 5 bases at J, leaving 8 bases unmatched. The CDR3 is 13 amino acids.

This clonotype was detected many times. The genes are TRBV15 and TRBJ2-7, with D possibly being TRBD1 (7 bases). The CDR3 is 15 residues long. The germline V gene encodes CDR1 LNHNV and CDR2 YYDKDF (reference sequence). V lost 4 bases and J 1 base, leaving 14 bases between the germline ends. CDR3 nucleotides: TGTGCCACCAGCAACACACAGGGGACTTCCTACGAGCAGTACTTC. It translates to CATSNTQGTSYEQYF.

In this sample, this clonotype turned up many times. The chain links TRBV15 to TRBJ2-7; weak D call: TRBD2 (5 bases). The germline V and J ends were trimmed by 5 bases and 3 bases, with 14 bases remaining between them. The CDR3 totals 14 residues. The germline V gene encodes CDR1 LNHNV and CDR2 YYDKDF (reference sequence). The CDR3 loop is CATSSSWTGYEQYF. CDR3 nucleotides: TGTGCCACCAGCTCCTCCTGGACTGGCTACGAGCAGTACTTC.

By share, this clonotype ranks as medium-sized. The chain recombines TRBV13 with TRBJ2-6; D perhaps matches TRBD1 (6 bases). The length of the CDR3 is 18 residues. The V gene lost 5 bases and the J gene lost 0 bases, with 17 bases spanning the gap. Germline V gives CDR1 PRHDT, CDR2 FYEKMQ (reference sequence). CDR3 in DNA: TGTGCCAGCAGCCTGAGTGCAGGGGTCACCTCTGGGGCCAACGTCCTGACTTTC. Its translation is CASSLSAGVTSGANVLTF.